What follows describes a single T cell receptor beta chain. This clonotype came up a few times. Its cognate antigen has yet to be identified. One base away there is no much larger clone; base qualities are not given. This record belongs to a study (dated by TCRdb to about 2016). Trimming at the junction amounts to 5 bases on V and 9 bases on J, and the germline ends lie 12 bases apart. The germline V gene gives CDR1 as MNHEY and CDR2 as SVGEGT. From its cysteine to its phenylalanine, the CDR3 spans 12 amino acids. Here the CDR3 DNA is all that survives: 36 bases in frame from base 1. Libraries were built with RT-PCR. These reads were obtained on an Illumina MiSeq. TCRdb cleaned the public reads at Q25 with fastp, built clones with MiXCR and kept in-frame beta chains. Rows are unified per CDR3 protein, each entry keeping the most common DNA and genes. This sample comprises 550,000 to 750,000 distinct CDR3 sequences, approximately 15% of them detected only once. Roughly 3.9% of the sample belongs to the ten largest clones.

This clonotype was sampled from a female donor in good health, serving as a healthy control. The chain is encoded by TRBV6-2 or TRBV6-3 joined to TRBJ2-3; the D gene is possibly TRBD1 or TRBD2, each agreeing over 5 bases. The sequenced sample was memory CD4+ T cells from blood. The CDR3 is CASSNPGPTQYF. The DNA sequence is given as TGTGCCAGCAGTAATCCGGGACCAACGCAGTATTTT.